This TCR beta chain stems from a study of cytomegalovirus exposure and HLA in healthy donors. Study context: Earlier work reported 117 million unique TCR beta sequences from about 180 million T cells. Study-wide findings and caveats: Immune exposure was documented only through CMV serostatus.

The V end lost 1 base, the J end lost 3 bases, and 7 bases lay between the germline ends. The CDR3 is 14 amino acids. Germline-derived CDR1 and CDR2 are SGHTA and FQGNSA. 60 Vbeta and 13 Jbeta primers were used in PCR. The method was immunoSEQ multiplex PCR; TCRdb's version includes in-frame clones alone and lacks a portion of them. The sample consists of 110,000 to 150,000 clones, about 79% of them appearing once. A note on this clone: Its antigen is still unknown.

The specimen sequenced was PBMCs. This clonotype was obtained from a woman aged 25 to 39 in good health and CMV-seronegative. J is TRBJ2-1 and V is TRBV7-2; D is perhaps TRBD2 (5 bases). CDR3 sequence: CASSLGTHYNEQFF. As DNA, the CDR3 is TGTGCCAGCAGCTTAGGGACTCACTACAATGAGCAGTTCTTC.